This T cell receptor beta chain was profiled in a study of response to subunit inactivated influenza vaccine. Between the trimmed V and J ends, which lost 3 bases and 7 bases, there was a span of 7 bases. The CDR3 runs to 12 residues. Germline V gene lookup returns CDR1 LGHDT and CDR2 YNNKEL (reference sequence). The table lists this clonotype with many counts. Its antigen is as yet unknown. Points from the study as a whole: Each seasonal flu vaccination may recruit only limited new T cells, authors suggested.

TCRdb analysed the RT-PCR reads with MiXCR anew, one entry per CDR3 protein. Here the sample spans about 700,000 distinct CDR3 sequences, roughly 14% being singletons. J is TRBJ2-1 and V is TRBV3-1; either TRBD1 or TRBD2 may supply D (5 bases each). The origin of this receptor is a man aged 45-65 years who received an inactivated influenza vaccine. This sample comprised PBMCs from blood, obtained approximately 12 days after vaccination. The CDR3 coding sequence is TGTGCCAGCAGCCAGGGGGTAAATGAGCAGTTCTTC. Residues: CASSQGVNEQFF.